The source of this T cell receptor (beta chain) is a study of regulatory T cells in long-lasting Graves disease. As for this clonotype: The antigen is undetermined.

Findings and caveats of the study: Accuracy was possibly reduced by small sample size. The number of shared public clonotypes was higher in persistent patients (approximately 2,600) than new patients (approximately 1,000).

Building of the TCR beta libraries involved iRepertoire HTBI primers and Arm-PCR of CDR3 regions. TCRdb redid the calling of the multiplex PCR reads with MiXCR, one entry per CDR3 protein. This table holds 420,000 or so distinct CDR3 sequences, about 15% found once. The time point was: newly diagnosed GD, antithyroid drugs for less than 3 months. PBMC-derived RNA was used for the TCR library. The data were also submitted as part of a second study, on T cells in Graves' hyperthyroidism and ophthalmopathy. From that second work: Any patient presenting with uncontrolled infection, other autoimmune disease, pregnancy or lactation was left out.

This material consisted of peripheral blood mononuclear cells (PBMCs), taken at new diagnosis, from a patient treated with antithyroid drugs. This TCR derives from a woman aged 18-30 years with Graves disease.

The CDR3 region is CSARFGEDTQYF. The CDR3 DNA sequence: TGCAGTGCCCGATTCGGGGAAGATACGCAGTATTTT. The chain recombines TRBV20-1 with TRBJ2-3, with D possibly matching TRBD2 (5 bases). The CDR3 spans 12 residues. V lost 6 bases to trimming and J lost 5 bases, with 12 bases between them. The germline gives CDR1 DFQATT, CDR2 SNEGSKA (reference sequence).